This T cell receptor (beta chain) emerged from a study of T-cell reconstitution after alpha-beta-depleted transplantation in children. Study observations and caveats: After transplant, at about two months, alpha-beta T cells were reportedly derived from several hundred expanded graft clones.

Germline V gene sequence: CDR1 LGHNT, CDR2 FRNRAP. The CDR3 spans 17 residues. Losses at the gene ends were 2 bases for V and 0 bases for J; bases not matched to a gene: 6. The library targeted TCRbeta and was prepared with unique molecular identifiers. TCRdb reanalysed the PCR reads using MiXCR and keeps one entry per CDR3 protein. The sample includes about 510,000 distinct CDR3 sequences, 10% to 12% of them seen just once. Comments on this clonotype: Its antigen is undetermined.

This sample comprised PBMCs, mostly from graft donor cells, obtained 180 days after TCRalphabeta/CD19-depleted stem cell transplant. The chain recombines TRBV12-5 with TRBJ2-7, with 11 bases that match TRBD1. This sequence originates from a female patient between 2 and 10 years old who had a stem cell transplant for aplastic anemia, so the T cells may come from the graft donor. In DNA form, the CDR3 reads TGTGCTAGTGGTTTGATTGGGACAGGGGGGATCTCCTACGAGCAGTACGTC. It yields the protein CASGLIGTGGISYEQYV.